This section outlines one T cell receptor (beta chain) sequence together with its context. The target antigen is unknown. This specimen comes from a study of cytomegalovirus exposure and HLA in healthy donors. The study's findings and limits: A later analysis found common viral pathogens apparently linked to several of the most significant clusters.

The PCR had 60 Vbeta and 13 Jbeta primers. Per the original data handling: Approximately 11 million of the about 80 million unique TCR beta chains counted in a later analysis were shared. Produced via immunoSEQ multiplex PCR; TCRdb's table is partial and in-frame only. The V and J calls and clone size come from that table; D and trimming were worked out from the DNA. The data show roughly 190,000 clones, around three quarters seen once. This CDR3 has 15 amino acids. CDR1 SEHNR and CDR2 FQNEAQ come from the germline V gene (reference sequence). V gave up 6 bases and J gave up 5 bases, with 19 bases separating them.

The TCR comes from a woman aged 25 to 39 in good health and CMV-seropositive. The J gene is TRBJ1-1, the V gene TRBV7-9; D is unclear. Sequences were obtained from PBMCs. CDR3 sequence reads: CASRAEVSRRTEAFF. CDR3 nucleotides: TGTGCCAGCAGAGCGGAGGTTTCACGTAGAACTGAAGCTTTCTTT.